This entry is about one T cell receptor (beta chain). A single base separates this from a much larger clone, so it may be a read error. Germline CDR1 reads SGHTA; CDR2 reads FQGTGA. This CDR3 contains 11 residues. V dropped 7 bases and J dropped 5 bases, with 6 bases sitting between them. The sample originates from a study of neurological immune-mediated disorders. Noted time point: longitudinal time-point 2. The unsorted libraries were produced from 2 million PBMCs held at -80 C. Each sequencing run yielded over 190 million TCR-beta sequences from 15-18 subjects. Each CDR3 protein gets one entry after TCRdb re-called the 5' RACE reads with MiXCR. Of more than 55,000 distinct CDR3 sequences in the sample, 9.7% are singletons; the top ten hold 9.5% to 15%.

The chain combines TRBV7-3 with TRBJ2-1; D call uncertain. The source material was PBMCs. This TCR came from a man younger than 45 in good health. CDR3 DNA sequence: TGTGCCAGCAACCACAACAATGAGCAGTTCTTC. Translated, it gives CASNHNNEQFF.